This T cell receptor beta chain derives from a study of blood T cell repertoires in COVID-19. This clone was observed once. J gave up 2 bases and V 1 base, and 7 bases lay outside the gene matches. CDR3 length: 16 residues. Germline V gene lookup returns CDR1 LGHNA and CDR2 YNFKEQ. Clones were sequenced by immunoSEQ multiplex PCR, and TCRdb holds only the in-frame ones, with some missing. The table records approximately 54,000 clones, 84% of them present only once. The sequence came from a human donor in a cohort sampled during active COVID-19. The V call is TRBV4-2, the J call TRBJ2-7; TRBD1 aligns across 8 bases. Source material: peripheral blood. The CDR3 DNA sequence: TGTGCCAGCAGCCAAGCCCCAGGGGGCGTAGCCTACGAGCAGTACTTC. Protein: CASSQAPGGVAYEQYF.